One and the same sample provided the 3 T cell receptor beta chains below, sequenced in a study of blood T cells in healthy people across ages (dated by TCRdb to the mid-2010s). Receptor amplification or capture employed 5' RACE. Sequencing was performed on an Illumina HiSeq 2500. A second PCR of roughly 6 to 12 cycles was performed with a sample-barcoded 5' primer and a J-beta primer mix. TCRdb reanalyzed the raw reads on its own, using fastp at Q25 for trimming and MiXCR for clone calling, and kept in-frame beta chains. Identical CDR3 proteins give one entry, which carries the most common genes and DNA. The sample includes about 1,400,000 distinct CDR3 sequences, with 45% to 70% observed a single time. Jointly, the top ten make up roughly 7% of the sample. The sequenced sample consisted of blood. These TCRs come from a man in his late teens or twenties in good health.

This chain uses TRBV5-1 with TRBJ2-7; maybe TRBD1 (7 bases). V lost 2 bases and J lost 1, with 25 bases in between. CDR3 length: 19 residues. Germline V lookup: CDR1 SGHRS, CDR2 YFSETQ. The CDR3 DNA reads TGCGCCAGCAGCTTCCAAAACCGACAGGGAGAAGGGAGGTCCTACGAGCAGTACTTC. It translates to CASSFQNRQGEGRSYEQYF.

The chain uses TRBV29-1 and TRBJ2-3; either TRBD1 or TRBD2 may fit D (6 bases each). Deletions cut 0 bases from V and 7 bases from J, with 14 bases between. Germline V lookup: CDR1 SQVTM, CDR2 ANQGSEA. The CDR3 runs to 14 residues. This CDR3 is CSVEDGQGRNTQYF. Here the CDR3 DNA reads TGCAGCGTTGAAGACGGCCAGGGGAGGAATACGCAGTATTTT.

This clonotype has just a few counts. The chain uses TRBV25-1 and TRBJ1-2; the D is unclear. Germline CDR1 MGHDK, CDR2 SYGVNS. Trimming shortened V by 7 bases and J by 6 bases, and 9 bases separated the two germline ends. This CDR3 has 11 amino acids. CDR3 sequence: CASKEINGYTF. CDR3 DNA sequence: TGTGCCAGCAAAGAGATTAATGGCTACACCTTC.